These 17 T cell receptor beta chains originate from one sample sequenced in a study of shared clonotypes between healthy human individuals. Data came from immunoSEQ multiplex PCR; TCRdb stores just in-frame clones and leaves some out. The sample records more than 2 million clones, 90% to 95% being singletons. What was sequenced was naive CD4+ T cells sorted from blood. Subset specified: CD45RA+ positively selected. These receptors were taken from a man between 18 and 29 years old in good health.

This clone was found once. The chain carries TRBV14 and TRBJ1-1; D may be TRBD1 (6 bases). Germline V gene lookup returns CDR1 SGHDN and CDR2 FVKESK. The CDR3 has 13 amino acids. Trimming cost V 10 bases and J 5 bases, with 17 bases left between them. The CDR3: CANPRGAYTEAFF. The CDR3 coding sequence is TGTGCCAACCCTCGGGGGGCGTATACTGAAGCTTTCTTT.

The chain joins TRBV18 to TRBJ1-2; D uncertain. Germline assignment: CDR1 KGHSH and CDR2 LQKENI. The CDR3 runs 15 residues. Trimming left V 6 bases short and J 1 base short, with 15 bases between. In nucleotides, the CDR3 is TGTGCCAGCTCCCAACTTGGAGCCCTTAACTATGGCTACACCTTC. This translates into CASSQLGALNYGYTF.

The chain couples TRBV10-3 to TRBJ1-6; D gene uncertain. The CDR3 extends over 8 amino acids. Germline loops: CDR1 ENHRY, CDR2 SYGVKD. The CDR3 DNA reads as TGTCCCGATTCACCCCTCCACTTT. Amino acid sequence: CPDSPLHF.

The chain uses TRBV9 and TRBJ2-2; 11 bases are shared with TRBD2. CDR1 and CDR2 (germline): SGDLS, YYNGEE. This CDR3 contains 17 residues. The trim removed 0 bases at V and 7 bases at J, leaving 8 bases unmatched. As DNA, the CDR3 is TGTGCCAGCAGCGTAGCGGTAGCGGGAGGGCCTTACGGGGAGCTGTTTTTT. Translating it yields CASSVAVAGGPYGELFF.

V and J are TRBV6-5 and TRBJ1-2; the D gene is possibly TRBD1 (6 bases). Trimming took 5 bases from V and 4 from J, leaving 11 bases between them. Germline values: CDR1 MNHEY, CDR2 SVGAGI. This CDR3 spans 13 amino acids. The CDR3 reads CASSLGGPYGYTF. CDR3 DNA: TGTGCCAGCAGTCTCGGGGGGCCCTATGGCTACACCTTC.

This sequence joins TRBV6-1 and TRBJ1-2; TRBD1 matches at 7 bases. The ends lost 3 bases at V and 4 bases at J; junction bases unmatched: 5. This CDR3 has 14 amino acids. Germline V gene lookup returns CDR1 MNHNS and CDR2 SASEGT. CDR3 coding DNA: TGTGCCAGCAGTGAGACAGGGCCCCCCTATGGCTACACCTTC. Translation: CASSETGPPYGYTF.

The rearrangement uses TRBV19 and TRBJ1-5, with unresolved D. The germline V gene has CDR1 LNHDA and CDR2 SQIVND (reference sequence). V was cut by 5 bases and J by 3 bases, with 8 bases left in between. This CDR3 contains 13 residues. CDR3 nucleotide sequence: TGTGCCAGTAGTTTGGAGTTCAATCAGCCCCAGCATTTT. It encodes CASSLEFNQPQHF.

The chain is built from TRBV10-1 and TRBJ2-7; D gene uncertain. V lost 3 bases and J lost 0, with 9 bases in between. Germline loops: CDR1 WNHNN, CDR2 SYGVQD (reference sequence). The CDR3 consists of 14 residues. Here the CDR3 reads CASSDLKSSYEQYF. The CDR3 bases are TGCGCCAGCAGTGACCTAAAGAGCTCCTACGAGCAGTACTTC.

This sequence joins TRBV6-1 and TRBJ1-2; no clear D. Germline V gives CDR1 MNHNS, CDR2 SASEGT. The length of the CDR3 is 14 residues. The V end lost 7 bases, the J end lost 1 base, and 13 bases lay between the germline ends. The chain's CDR3 is CASMGSTINYGYTF. CDR3 bases: TGTGCCAGCATGGGAAGTACAATTAACTATGGCTACACCTTC.

In this sample, this clone turned up once. The chain is built from TRBV18 and TRBJ2-1; a weak D match, TRBD2 (5 bases). Germline values: CDR1 KGHSH, CDR2 LQKENI. V lost 3 bases and J lost 6, with 15 bases in between. This CDR3 has 15 residues. The CDR3 is CASSPQADKSNEQFF. As DNA, the CDR3 is TGTGCCAGCTCACCCCAAGCGGATAAGAGCAATGAGCAGTTCTTC.

This sequence joins TRBV30 and TRBJ1-2, with a tentative D call TRBD1 (6 bases). CDR1 and CDR2 (germline): GTSNPN, SVGIG (reference sequence). This CDR3 has 13 residues. Trimming removed 3 bases at V and 2 bases at J, with 10 bases between. The CDR3 coding sequence is TGTGCCTGGAGCGAACAGGGAAACTATGGCTACACCTTC. Translating it yields CAWSEQGNYGYTF.

Concerning this clone: The identical CDR3 is also encoded by other nucleotide sequences in the sample. J is TRBJ2-5 and V is TRBV6-5; 7 nucleotides agree with TRBD1. This CDR3 comprises 14 residues. Germline CDR1 reads MNHEY; CDR2 reads SVGAGI. The V segment lost 2 bases and the J segment 2 bases; nucleotides outside the gene matches: 2. CDR3 nucleotides: TGTGCCAGCAGTTACGGCAGGGGGCAAGAGACCCAGTACTTC. The encoded protein is CASSYGRGQETQYF.

J is TRBJ2-5 and V is TRBV5-1; possibly TRBD1 for D (6 bases). CDR3 length: 15 residues. Trimming shortened V by 2 bases and J by 0 bases, and 11 bases separated the two germline ends. Germline V gene data show CDR1 as SGHRS and CDR2 as YFSETQ. CDR3 DNA: TGCGCCAGCAGCTTAGGACAGTCCTACCAAGAGACCCAGTACTTC. This encodes CASSLGQSYQETQYF.

The genes are TRBV11-2 and TRBJ2-3; D uncertain. Germline CDR1 is SGHAT and CDR2 is FQNNGV. V was clipped by 5 bases and J by 0 bases, with 12 bases between them. The CDR3 totals 15 residues. The CDR3 DNA reads as TGTGCCAGCAGCATAAATGCGGAAAGCACAGATACGCAGTATTTT. Amino acid sequence: CASSINAESTDTQYF.

The chain has TRBV11-2 and TRBJ1-2, with a possible D match to TRBD1 (5 bases). The CDR3 length is 13 residues. Germline lookup yields CDR1 SGHAT and CDR2 FQNNGV. The V gene lost 2 bases and the J gene lost 7 bases, with 11 bases spanning the gap. The CDR3 spells CASSLPGRGGYTF. DNA for the CDR3: TGTGCCAGCAGCTTACCAGGGCGGGGTGGCTACACCTTC.

The gene calls are TRBV6-5 and TRBJ2-7; TRBD2 might be the D (6 bases). CDR3 length: 15 amino acids. Trimming pared 1 base from V and 1 base from J, leaving 11 bases between. Germline-derived CDR1 and CDR2 are MNHEY and SVGAGI. Written as DNA, the CDR3 is TGTGCCAGCAGTTACTACGTCGGGGGTTCCTACGAGCAGTACTTC. This translates into CASSYYVGGSYEQYF.

V is TRBV11-2 and J is TRBJ1-2, with D maybe TRBD1 (6 bases). This CDR3 is 13 amino acids long. Germline V gives CDR1 SGHAT, CDR2 FQNNGV. V lost 3 bases to trimming and J lost 5 bases, with 10 bases between them. CDR3 bases: TGTGCCAGCAGCTTCCCCAGGGGTTATGGCTACACCTTC. Translating it yields CASSFPRGYGYTF.